This T cell receptor (beta chain) came from a study of T cell repertoires in cytomegalovirus infection. Study overall: It was the public TCR beta signatures that indicated both CMV infection and matching HLA type. Whole-study findings and limits: Cumulative public TCR beta family frequency identified CMV carriers with the relevant HLA. Dominant in the ex vivo response were TCR beta clonotypes restricted by HLA-C and specific for CMV.

Germline assignment: CDR1 SGHNT and CDR2 YYREEE (reference sequence). This CDR3 comprises 17 residues. The V gene end was trimmed by 0 bases and the J gene end by 2 bases; junction bases not matched to a gene: 9. A single record per CDR3 protein comes from TCRdb applying MiXCR to the reads. The sample yields more than 400,000 distinct CDR3 sequences, about a quarter seen once. In this sample, this clonotype turned up a few times. Its target is unknown. This sequence joins TRBV5-4 and TRBJ1-2; 8 bases align to TRBD1. Sequencing used PBMCs. The sequence was collected from a human donor in good health (CMV status not recorded). Some clones in this sample may be carry-over from other donors' samples. The CDR3 loop reads CASSLEWWDRRNYGYTF. The CDR3 DNA reads TGTGCCAGCAGCTTGGAGTGGTGGGACAGGAGAAACTATGGCTACACCTTC.